This T cell receptor beta chain was profiled in a study of T cell changes during pregnancy in multiple sclerosis. Trimming stripped 5 bases from V and 0 bases from J, with 11 bases between. CDR3 length: 14 amino acids. Germline V lookup: CDR1 SGHAT, CDR2 FQNNGV. Here immunoSEQ multiplex PCR was the method, and the copy in TCRdb shows in-frame clones only, minus some. The repertoire consists of approximately 50,000 clones, with about nine tenths occurring once and the leading ten covering approximately 1.2%. V usage is TRBV11-2 and J usage is TRBJ2-7; TRBD1 might be the D (5 bases). The sequence was collected from a female donor with multiple sclerosis, enrolled in a pregnancy study. This specimen consisted of peripheral blood, obtained in the second trimester of pregnancy. In DNA form, the CDR3 reads TGTGCCAGCAGCCCAGCGCAGGGCTCCTACGAGCAGTACTTC. Residues: CASSPAQGSYEQYF.